Listed here are 13 T cell receptor beta chains from one sample, sequenced in a study of blood T cell repertoires in COVID-19. Clones were sequenced by immunoSEQ multiplex PCR, and TCRdb holds only the in-frame ones, with some missing. Here the sample spans about 360,000 clones, around 87% being singletons. The sequencing input was peripheral blood. These receptors came from a human donor in a cohort sampled during active COVID-19.

CDR3 sequence: CASSKREGLDEQFF. The CDR3 DNA follows: TGCGCCAGCAGTAAGCGGGAGGGCCTTGATGAGCAGTTCTTC. The V and J genes are TRBV4-1 and TRBJ2-1, with 10 bases fitting TRBD2. The CDR3 sequence is 14 residues long. Germline trimming cut 6 bases from V and 8 bases from J; bases unmatched to any gene: 7. CDR1 and CDR2 from the germline V gene are MGHRA and YSYEKL.

The chain employs TRBV24-1 and TRBJ1-1, with 8 nucleotides matching TRBD1. J gave up 4 bases and V 6 bases, and 3 bases lay outside the gene matches. CDR3 length: 13 amino acids. Germline V gene data show CDR1 as KGHDR and CDR2 as SFDVKD. CDR3 residues: CATSHTGGTEAFF. CDR3 sequence (DNA): TGTGCCACCAGTCACACAGGGGGCACTGAAGCTTTCTTT.

The chain recombines TRBV19 with TRBJ2-1, with a tentative D call TRBD2 (5 bases). The CDR3 sequence is 15 residues long. Germline lookup yields CDR1 LNHDA and CDR2 SQIVND (reference sequence). Trimming pared 11 bases from V and 4 bases from J, leaving 21 bases between. CDR3 nucleotides: TGTGCCGCTTCTCGGGATATTACAACTTACAATGAGCAGTTCTTC. This encodes CAASRDITTYNEQFF.

The gene calls are TRBV5-1 and TRBJ2-7; D is possibly TRBD2 (6 bases). The CDR3 spans 14 residues. Trimming pared 2 bases from V and 6 bases from J, leaving 15 bases between. The germline V gene encodes CDR1 SGHRS and CDR2 YFSETQ. CDR3 region: CASSLGTSIVEQYF. The CDR3 bases are TGCGCCAGCAGCTTAGGGACTTCAATCGTCGAGCAGTACTTC. Using reference TRBV5-1 and TRBJ2-7 for the parts outside the CDR3, the full variable domain is KAGVTQTPRYLIKTRGQQVTLSCSPISGHRSVSWYQQTPGQGLQFLFEYFSETQRNKGNFPGRFSGRQFSNSRSEMNVSTLELGDSALYLCASSLGTSIVEQYFGPGTRLTVT.

The chain employs TRBV28 and TRBJ1-2; D is uncertain. The germline V gene encodes CDR1 MDHEN and CDR2 SYDVKM. With 3 bases removed from V and 8 bases from J, the gap between germline ends came to 13 bases. The length of the CDR3 is 13 residues. The CDR3 loop reads CASSFPIYVGYTF. The CDR3 coding sequence is TGTGCCAGCAGTTTCCCTATCTATGTAGGCTACACCTTC.

The V and J genes are TRBV2 and TRBJ1-3; 7 bases align to TRBD1. J lost 1 base, V lost 6 bases, and 3 bases had no gene match. Germline V gives CDR1 SNHLY, CDR2 FYNNEI. There are 14 residues in the CDR3. This CDR3 is CASREQGSGNTIYF. CDR3 DNA: TGTGCCAGCAGGGAACAGGGGTCTGGAAACACCATATATTTT.

This rearrangement joins TRBV7-2 to TRBJ1-4, with TRBD1 as a possible D gene (6 bases). CDR3 size: 14 residues. Germline CDR1 and CDR2: SGHTA and FQGNSA. Trimming took 2 bases from V and 8 from J, leaving 12 bases between them. In DNA form, the CDR3 reads TGTGCCAGCAGCTTATTGCAGGGGAGAGAAAAACTGTTTTTT. This gives the protein CASSLLQGREKLFF.

About this clone itself: The sample contains more than one DNA sequence encoding this CDR3. The CDR3 region is CASSIRGSNEQFF. The CDR3, as DNA: TGTGCCAGTAGTATCCGCGGGAGCAATGAGCAGTTCTTC. This sequence joins TRBV19 and TRBJ2-1, with 7 bases aligning to TRBD2. The CDR3 totals 13 residues. In germline, CDR1 is LNHDA, CDR2 SQIVND (reference sequence). Trimming took 3 bases from V and 6 from J; bases not matched to a gene: 2.

The chain carries TRBV24-1 and TRBJ2-1; 10 bases fit TRBD2. This CDR3 is 17 amino acids long. CDR1 is KGHDR, CDR2 SFDVKD, per germline. With V trimmed by 5 bases and J by 0 bases, 6 bases remained unmatched. The CDR3 loop is CATSGSSGRVSYNEQFF. CDR3 nucleotides: TGTGCCACCAGTGGATCCAGCGGGAGGGTCTCCTACAATGAGCAGTTCTTC.

The V and J genes are TRBV30 and TRBJ1-2; 10 bases align to TRBD1. The CDR3 contains 15 residues. V gave up 6 bases and J gave up 2 bases; unmatched junction bases: 9. Germline V gene sequence: CDR1 GTSNPN, CDR2 SVGIG (reference sequence). DNA for the CDR3: TGTGCCTGTAAGACAGGGGGCATGGGGAACTATGGCTACACCTTC. It translates to CACKTGGMGNYGYTF.

This clone was counted a single time. The chain links TRBV7-8 to TRBJ1-1; 7 positions match TRBD1. The CDR3 length is 15 residues. The germline CDR1 and CDR2 sequences are SGHVS and FQNEAQ. V gave up 5 bases and J gave up 4 bases; unmatched junction bases: 10. The CDR3 sequence: CASSPRSTGSTEAFF. The CDR3 DNA is TGTGCCAGCAGCCCCCGCTCGACAGGGAGCACTGAAGCTTTCTTT.

The chain has TRBV10-3 and TRBJ2-7, with 7 bases aligning to TRBD1. The CDR3 runs to 15 residues. Trimming removed 3 bases from V and 6 bases from J; junction bases left unmatched: 11. Looked up from germline, CDR1 is ENHRY and CDR2 is SYGVKD. The CDR3 here is CAISDGQTGKSEQYF. The CDR3 nucleotides are TGTGCCATCAGTGATGGCCAGACAGGGAAGTCCGAGCAGTACTTC.

This chain joins TRBV29-1 and TRBJ2-3; D unclear. The length of the CDR3 is 14 residues. Looked up from germline, CDR1 is SQVTM and CDR2 is ANQGSEA. The V end was cut by 7 bases, the J end by 0 bases, with 14 bases between. The CDR3 reads CSARYRASTDTQYF. The CDR3 DNA reads TGCAGCGCCCGCTACCGCGCTAGCACAGATACGCAGTATTTT.